One sample yielded the 4 T cell receptor beta chains listed below, sequenced in a study of blood T cells in healthy people across ages. Together with a sample-barcoded 5' primer, a J-beta primer mix was included in a second PCR lasting about 7 to 11 cycles. TCRdb re-analysed the 5' RACE reads in MiXCR, keeping a single row per CDR3 protein. Of hundreds of thousands of distinct CDR3 sequences in the sample, approximately 21% are singletons; the top ten hold 3% to 4%. The sequenced sample consisted of blood. The receptors come from a man aged 65 to 85 in good health.

The rearrangement joins TRBV10-3 to TRBJ2-6, with D perhaps TRBD1 (6 bases). CDR1 is ENHRY and CDR2 is SYGVKD in the germline V gene. The CDR3 has 16 amino acids. With 6 bases removed from V and 0 bases from J, the gap between germline ends came to 12 bases. This CDR3 is CAIRGQYSSGANVLTF. CDR3 sequence (DNA): TGTGCCATCAGAGGACAGTACTCCTCTGGGGCCAACGTCCTGACTTTC.

The chain employs TRBV6-6 and TRBJ2-4; D is perhaps TRBD2 (6 bases). The germline V gene has CDR1 MNHNY and CDR2 SVGAGI (reference sequence). V lost 2 bases, J lost 8 bases, and 16 bases lay in between. This CDR3 contains 15 residues. CDR3 in amino acids: CASSYLTGEVDIQYF. The CDR3 nucleotides are TGTGCCAGCAGTTACCTCACGGGGGAAGTGGACATTCAGTACTTC.

This clonotype was observed a single time. Here the CDR3 DNA reads TGTGCCAGCAGTCCAGGAGATAGGACAGGGAAATCTGGCTACACCTTC. Its protein product is CASSPGDRTGKSGYTF. The chain combines TRBV28 with TRBJ1-2, with TRBD1 identical over 8 bases. CDR1 is MDHEN, CDR2 SYDVKM, per germline. The trim removed 5 bases at V and 7 bases at J, leaving 15 bases unmatched. The CDR3 sequence is 16 residues long.

This sequence joins TRBV29-1 and TRBJ2-1, with D perhaps TRBD1 (5 bases). Germline V gene lookup returns CDR1 SQVTM and CDR2 ANQGSEA. This CDR3 is 13 amino acids long. The ends were cut back, 5 bases at V and 7 bases at J, with 15 bases in the middle. Written as DNA, the CDR3 is TGCAGCGTTACACAGGTTCTCTGGAATGAGCAGTTCTTC. Translation gives CSVTQVLWNEQFF.